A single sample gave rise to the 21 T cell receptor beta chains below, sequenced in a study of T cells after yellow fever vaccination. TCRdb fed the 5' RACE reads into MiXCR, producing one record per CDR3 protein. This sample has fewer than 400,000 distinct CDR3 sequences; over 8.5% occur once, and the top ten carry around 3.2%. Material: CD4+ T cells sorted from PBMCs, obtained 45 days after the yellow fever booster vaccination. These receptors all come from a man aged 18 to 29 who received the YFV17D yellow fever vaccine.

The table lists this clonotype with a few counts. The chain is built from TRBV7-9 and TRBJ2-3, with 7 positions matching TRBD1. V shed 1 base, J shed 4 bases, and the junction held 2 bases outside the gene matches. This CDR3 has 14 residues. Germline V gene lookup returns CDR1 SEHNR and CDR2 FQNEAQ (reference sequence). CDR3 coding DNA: TGTGCCAGCAGCTTAGGGGGACAGTCAGATACGCAGTATTTT. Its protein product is CASSLGGQSDTQYF.

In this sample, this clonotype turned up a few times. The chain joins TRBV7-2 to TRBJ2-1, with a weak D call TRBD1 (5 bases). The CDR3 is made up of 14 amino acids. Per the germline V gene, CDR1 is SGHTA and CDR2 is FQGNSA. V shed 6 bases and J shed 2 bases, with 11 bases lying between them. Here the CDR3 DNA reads TGTGCCAGCAGACGACAGCAGGCCTACAATGAGCAGTTCTTC. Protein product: CASRRQQAYNEQFF.

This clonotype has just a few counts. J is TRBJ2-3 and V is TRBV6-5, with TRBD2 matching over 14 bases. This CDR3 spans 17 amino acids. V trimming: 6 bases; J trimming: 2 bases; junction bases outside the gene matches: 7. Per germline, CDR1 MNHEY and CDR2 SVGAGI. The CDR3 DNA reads TGTGCCAGCAGACCCCGACTAGCGGGGGGGCCCACAGATACGCAGTATTTT. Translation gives CASRPRLAGGPTDTQYF.

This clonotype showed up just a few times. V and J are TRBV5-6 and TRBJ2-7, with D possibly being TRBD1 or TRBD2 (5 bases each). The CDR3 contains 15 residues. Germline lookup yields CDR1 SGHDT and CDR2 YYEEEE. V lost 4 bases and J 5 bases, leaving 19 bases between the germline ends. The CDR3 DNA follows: TGTGCCAGCAGCCCCGGGGCAGGAAGTATCCACGAGCAGTACGTC. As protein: CASSPGAGSIHEQYV.

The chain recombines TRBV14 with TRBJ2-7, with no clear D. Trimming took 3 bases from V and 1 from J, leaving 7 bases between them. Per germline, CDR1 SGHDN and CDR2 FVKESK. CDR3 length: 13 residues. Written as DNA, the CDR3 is TGTGCCAGCAGCCACAGGTGGTCCTACGAGCAGTACTTC. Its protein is CASSHRWSYEQYF.

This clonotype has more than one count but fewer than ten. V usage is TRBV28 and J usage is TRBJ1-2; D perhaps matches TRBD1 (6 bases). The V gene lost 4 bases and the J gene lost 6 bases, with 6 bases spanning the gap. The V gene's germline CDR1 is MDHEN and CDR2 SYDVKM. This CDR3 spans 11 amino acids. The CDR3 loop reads CASSYRDGYTF. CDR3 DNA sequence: TGTGCCAGCAGTTACAGGGATGGCTACACCTTC.

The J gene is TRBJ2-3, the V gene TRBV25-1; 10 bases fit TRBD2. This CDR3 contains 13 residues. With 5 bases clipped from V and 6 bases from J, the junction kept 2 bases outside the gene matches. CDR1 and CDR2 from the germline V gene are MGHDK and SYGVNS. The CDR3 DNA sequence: TGTGCCAGCAGTAGCGGGGGGGCGGATACGCAGTATTTT. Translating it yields CASSSGGADTQYF.

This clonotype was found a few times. The CDR3 reads CASSPGNEKLFF. The CDR3 DNA sequence: TGTGCCAGCAGCCCGGGGAATGAAAAACTGTTTTTT. V and J are TRBV7-2 and TRBJ1-4; D gene ambiguous. The V gene's germline CDR1 is SGHTA and CDR2 FQGNSA. The CDR3 is made up of 12 amino acids. Trimming shortened V by 5 bases and J by 5 bases, and 6 bases separated the two germline ends.

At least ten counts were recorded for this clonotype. The CDR3 is CASTGDGSRSKNIQYF. For the CDR3, the DNA is TGTGCCAGCACCGGGGACGGGAGTAGGTCCAAAAACATTCAGTACTTC. The chain carries TRBV6-6 and TRBJ2-4, with D possibly TRBD2 on 6 matching bases. Germline loops: CDR1 MNHNY, CDR2 SVGAGI (reference sequence). This CDR3 has 16 residues. V lost 7 bases and J 2 bases, leaving 18 bases between the germline ends.

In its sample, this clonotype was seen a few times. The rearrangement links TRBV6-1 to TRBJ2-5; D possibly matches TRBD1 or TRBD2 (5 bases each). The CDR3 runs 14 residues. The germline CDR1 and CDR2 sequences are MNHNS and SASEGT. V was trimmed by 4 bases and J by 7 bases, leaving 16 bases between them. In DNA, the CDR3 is TGTGCCAGCAGTGCCCCCCGGGGCGGTGTGACCCAGTACTTC. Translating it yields CASSAPRGGVTQYF.

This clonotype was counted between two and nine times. The CDR3 DNA reads TGTGCCAGCAGCCGGGACAGGACGATCAATGAGCAGTTCTTC. It codes for CASSRDRTINEQFF. This chain links TRBV3-1 with TRBJ2-1; 8 bases map to TRBD1. Germline lookup yields CDR1 LGHDT and CDR2 YNNKEL (reference sequence). The CDR3 totals 14 residues. Germline trimming cut 4 bases from V and 6 bases from J; bases unmatched to any gene: 5.

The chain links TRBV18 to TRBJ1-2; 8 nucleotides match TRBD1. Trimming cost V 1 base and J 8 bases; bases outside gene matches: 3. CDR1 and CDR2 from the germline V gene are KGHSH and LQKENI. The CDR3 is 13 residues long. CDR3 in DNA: TGTGCCAGCTCACCACGGACAGGGAGCGGCTACACCTTC. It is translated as CASSPRTGSGYTF. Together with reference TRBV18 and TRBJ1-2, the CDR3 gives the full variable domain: NAGVMQNPRHLVRRRGQEARLRCSPMKGHSHVYWYRQLPEEGLKFMVYLQKENIIDESGMPKERFSAEFPKEGPSILRIQQVVRGDSAAYFCASSPRTGSGYTFGSGTRLTVV.

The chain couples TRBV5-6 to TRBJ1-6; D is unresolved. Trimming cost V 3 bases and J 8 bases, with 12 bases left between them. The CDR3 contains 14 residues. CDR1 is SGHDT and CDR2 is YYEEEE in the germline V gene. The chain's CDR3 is CASSSELSDSPLHF. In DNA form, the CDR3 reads TGTGCCAGCAGCTCTGAGCTATCCGATTCACCCCTCCACTTT.

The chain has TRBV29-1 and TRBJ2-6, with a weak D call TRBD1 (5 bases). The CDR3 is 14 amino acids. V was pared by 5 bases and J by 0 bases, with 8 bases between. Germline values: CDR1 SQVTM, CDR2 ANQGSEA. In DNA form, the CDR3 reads TGCAGCGTTACAGGCGTCTCTGGGGCCAACGTCCTGACTTTC. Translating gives CSVTGVSGANVLTF.

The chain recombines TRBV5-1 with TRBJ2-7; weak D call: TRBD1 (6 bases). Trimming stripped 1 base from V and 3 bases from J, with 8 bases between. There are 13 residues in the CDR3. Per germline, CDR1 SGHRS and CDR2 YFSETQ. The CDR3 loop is CASSLQGSYEQYV. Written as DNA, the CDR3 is TGCGCCAGCAGCTTGCAGGGGAGCTACGAGCAGTACGTC.

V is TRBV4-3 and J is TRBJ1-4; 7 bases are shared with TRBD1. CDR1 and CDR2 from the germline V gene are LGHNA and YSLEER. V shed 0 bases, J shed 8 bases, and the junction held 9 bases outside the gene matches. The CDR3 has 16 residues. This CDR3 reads CASSQDFRQGREKLFF. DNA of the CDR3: TGCGCCAGCAGCCAAGATTTTCGACAGGGAAGGGAAAAACTGTTTTTT.

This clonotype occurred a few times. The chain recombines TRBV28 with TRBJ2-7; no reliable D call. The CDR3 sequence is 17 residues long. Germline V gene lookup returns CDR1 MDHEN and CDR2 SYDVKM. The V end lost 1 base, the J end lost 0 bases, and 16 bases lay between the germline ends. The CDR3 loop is CASSLLGHLRSSYEQYV. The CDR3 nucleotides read TGTGCCAGCAGTTTATTGGGCCATCTGAGGAGCTCCTACGAGCAGTACGTC.

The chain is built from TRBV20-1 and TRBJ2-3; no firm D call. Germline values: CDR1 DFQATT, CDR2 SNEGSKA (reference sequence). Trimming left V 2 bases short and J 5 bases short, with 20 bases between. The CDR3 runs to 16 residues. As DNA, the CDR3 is TGCAGTGCTAGATCCCCCTCCCCGGGCAAGGAAGATACGCAGTATTTT. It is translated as CSARSPSPGKEDTQYF.

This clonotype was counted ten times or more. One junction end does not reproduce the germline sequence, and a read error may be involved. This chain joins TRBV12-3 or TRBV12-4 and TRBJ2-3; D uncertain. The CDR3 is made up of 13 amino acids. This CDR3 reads CASSLGYTDTQYF. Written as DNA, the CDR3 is TGTGCTAGCAGCCTGGGGTACACAGATACGCAGTATTTT.

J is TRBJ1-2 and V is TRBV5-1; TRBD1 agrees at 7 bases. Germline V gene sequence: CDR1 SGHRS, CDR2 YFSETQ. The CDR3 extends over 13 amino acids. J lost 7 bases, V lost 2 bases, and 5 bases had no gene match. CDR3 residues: CASSLQGIAGYTF. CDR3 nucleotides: TGCGCCAGCAGCTTACAGGGGATTGCTGGCTACACCTTC. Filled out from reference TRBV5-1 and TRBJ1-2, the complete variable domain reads KAGVTQTPRYLIKTRGQQVTLSCSPISGHRSVSWYQQTPGQGLQFLFEYFSETQRNKGNFPGRFSGRQFSNSRSEMNVSTLELGDSALYLCASSLQGIAGYTFGSGTRLTVV.

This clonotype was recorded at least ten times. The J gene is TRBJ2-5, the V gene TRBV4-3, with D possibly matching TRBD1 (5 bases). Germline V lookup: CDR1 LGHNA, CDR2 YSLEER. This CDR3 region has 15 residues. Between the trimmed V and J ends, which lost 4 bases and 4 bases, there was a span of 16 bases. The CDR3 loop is CASSRSSSRVETQYF. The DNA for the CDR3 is TGCGCCAGCAGCCGGAGCTCGAGCAGGGTAGAGACCCAGTACTTC.